Each of the 28 T cell receptor beta chains below was sequenced from the same sample in a study of long-term antiretroviral therapy in people with HIV. It was version v3.0 of the immunoSEQ assay that was run at survey level. Profiling relied on immunoSEQ multiplex PCR, and the TCRdb table lists in-frame clones only, not all of them. The sample carries almost 35,000 clones, 80% to 90% recorded once. The sample consisted of unsorted PBMCs, taken 2.8 years before starting antiretroviral therapy. These receptor sequences come from a woman in her thirties with HIV.

The chain has TRBV19 and TRBJ1-1; 7 positions match TRBD1. The CDR3 is 15 amino acids. CDR1 is LNHDA, CDR2 SQIVND, per germline (reference sequence). Germline trimming cut 3 bases from V and 1 base from J; bases unmatched to any gene: 5. CDR3 coding DNA: TGTGCCAGTAGTATGATCTGGACAGGGAACACTGAAGCTTTCTTT. This gives the protein CASSMIWTGNTEAFF.

The chain links TRBV30 to TRBJ1-2; 9 bases match TRBD1. CDR1 is GTSNPN, CDR2 SVGIG, per germline (reference sequence). CDR3 length equals 13 residues. Trimming at V came to 4 bases and at J to 7 bases, leaving 7 bases not matched to a gene. The CDR3 sequence: CAWTSSDRGGYTF. The CDR3 DNA follows: TGTGCCTGGACCTCCTCGGACAGGGGTGGCTACACCTTC.

This sequence joins TRBV13 and TRBJ2-2, with TRBD1 as a possible D gene (5 bases). Germline CDR1 is PRHDT and CDR2 is FYEKMQ (reference sequence). V was pared by 3 bases and J by 0 bases, with 11 bases between. CDR3 length equals 16 residues. The CDR3 reads CASSFMTDANTGELFF. The CDR3 DNA sequence: TGTGCCAGCAGCTTCATGACAGACGCGAACACCGGGGAGCTGTTTTTT.

There are a few counts of this clone. The rearrangement links TRBV25-1 to TRBJ1-5, with a tentative D call TRBD1 (6 bases). The V gene lost 8 bases and the J gene lost 3 bases, with 14 bases spanning the gap. The CDR3 runs to 14 residues. Germline values: CDR1 MGHDK, CDR2 SYGVNS. Here the CDR3 DNA reads TGTGCCAGCGGACCTGACAGGTCCAATCAGCCCCAGCATTTT. The encoded protein is CASGPDRSNQPQHF.

The rearrangement uses TRBV9 and TRBJ2-3, with 8 positions matching TRBD2. Germline V gene data show CDR1 as SGDLS and CDR2 as YYNGEE. The V and J ends lost 3 bases and 2 bases, in that order; junction bases with no gene match: 5. The CDR3 is made up of 15 amino acids. For the CDR3, the DNA is TGTGCCAGCAGCGGTAGCGGGAACCCCACAGATACGCAGTATTTT. Protein product: CASSGSGNPTDTQYF.

This sequence joins TRBV27 and TRBJ1-3; maybe TRBD1 (5 bases). Trimming removed 6 bases from V and 2 bases from J, with 17 bases in between. The CDR3 spans 16 residues. The germline CDR1 and CDR2 sequences are MNHEY and SMNVEV (reference sequence). This CDR3 reads CASSSSGLGAGNTIYF. The CDR3 nucleotides are TGTGCCAGCAGCTCCTCAGGGTTAGGAGCTGGAAACACCATATATTTT.

The chain joins TRBV7-6 to TRBJ1-3; D perhaps matches TRBD1 (5 bases). The CDR3 runs 18 residues. The V gene lost 3 bases and the J gene lost 7 bases, with 25 bases spanning the gap. The germline gives CDR1 SGHVS, CDR2 FNYEAQ. The CDR3 coding sequence is TGTGCCAGCAGCTTTCTTCAGGGTTCGGAGATGAGAGGGAACACCATATATTTT. Translating gives CASSFLQGSEMRGNTIYF.

V gene TRBV5-5 combines with J gene TRBJ1-2; 9 positions match TRBD1. With V trimmed by 0 bases and J by 3 bases, 3 bases remained unmatched. Germline CDR1 is SGHKS and CDR2 is YYEKEE (reference sequence). There are 15 residues in the CDR3. The CDR3 DNA is TGTGCCAGCAGCTTGGGTGGACAGGGGTACTATGGCTACACCTTC. The encoded protein is CASSLGGQGYYGYTF.

In nucleotides, the CDR3 is TGTGCCAGCACCCCCAGTGAGGGGGAGACCCAGTACTTC. Translating gives CASTPSEGETQYF. This chain links TRBV25-1 with TRBJ2-5, with D perhaps given as TRBD1 or TRBD2 (5 bases each). Between the trimmed V and J ends, which lost 7 bases and 5 bases, there was a span of 14 bases. This CDR3 is built from 13 residues. Germline lookup yields CDR1 MGHDK and CDR2 SYGVNS.

This clone was observed a few times. V gene TRBV5-8 combines with J gene TRBJ1-1, with D possibly matching TRBD1 (6 bases). Trimming pared 3 bases from V and 1 base from J, leaving 10 bases between. The CDR3 extends over 14 amino acids. Looked up from germline, CDR1 is SGHTS and CDR2 is YDEGEE. The CDR3 coding sequence is TGTGCCAGCAGCTCCGGGACAAGGAACACTGAAGCTTTCTTT. The encoded protein is CASSSGTRNTEAFF.

This chain connects TRBV9 to TRBJ2-7; 8 positions agree with TRBD2. The CDR3 extends over 15 amino acids. From germline, CDR1 is SGDLS and CDR2 YYNGEE. Trimming cost V 2 bases and J 2 bases; bases outside gene matches: 6. The CDR3 spells CASSVSGGPPYEQYF. CDR3 coding DNA: TGTGCCAGCAGCGTCAGCGGGGGACCTCCCTACGAGCAGTACTTC.

V gene TRBV5-6 combines with J gene TRBJ1-1, with TRBD1 identical over 7 bases. The length of the CDR3 is 13 residues. Germline CDR1 is SGHDT and CDR2 is YYEEEE. V was pared by 5 bases and J by 3 bases, with 4 bases of the junction left unmatched. The CDR3: CASRYRGDTEAFF. For the CDR3, the DNA is TGTGCCAGCAGATACAGGGGAGACACTGAAGCTTTCTTT.

CDR3 bases: TGTGCCACCCAGACTAGCGGGGACTACAATGAGCAGTTCTTC. As protein: CATQTSGDYNEQFF. V gene TRBV6-1 combines with J gene TRBJ2-1; 11 bases fit TRBD2. The CDR3 runs to 14 residues. V lost 10 bases to trimming and J lost 3 bases; unmatched junction nucleotides: 5. Germline V gene lookup returns CDR1 MNHNS and CDR2 SASEGT.

In nucleotides, the CDR3 is TGTGCCAGCAGCGTATCCAGCGGGGATTACAATGAGCAGTTCTTC. It yields the protein CASSVSSGDYNEQFF. This chain connects TRBV9 to TRBJ2-1; 7 positions agree with TRBD2. The CDR3 covers 15 residues. J lost 4 bases, V lost 1 base, and 5 bases had no gene match. Germline CDR1 reads SGDLS; CDR2 reads YYNGEE. The full variable domain, its missing parts supplied by reference TRBV9 and TRBJ2-1, is DSGVTQTPKHLITATGQRVTLRCSPRSGDLSVYWYQQSLDQGLQFLIQYYNGEERAKGNILERFSAQQFPDLHSELNLSSLELGDSALYFCASSVSSGDYNEQFFGPGTRLTVL.

Note on this clone: This same CDR3 is encoded by further DNA sequences in the sample. The chain has TRBV9 and TRBJ1-6; D not resolved. Trimming removed 0 bases at V and 7 bases at J, with 5 bases between. The germline V gene encodes CDR1 SGDLS and CDR2 YYNGEE. The CDR3 is 13 amino acids. In DNA, the CDR3 is TGTGCCAGCAGCGTAGGAGGAAATTCACCCCTCCACTTT. Protein: CASSVGGNSPLHF.

V usage is TRBV11-2 and J usage is TRBJ2-7, with TRBD2 matching over 8 bases. V trimming: 1 base; J trimming: 5 bases; junction bases outside the gene matches: 10. This CDR3 comprises 16 residues. The germline V gene encodes CDR1 SGHAT and CDR2 FQNNGV. The CDR3 DNA is TGTGCCAGCAGCTTAGGTTCGGGGGGGCCAATCGACGAGCAGTACTTC. Translated: CASSLGSGGPIDEQYF. Based on the CDR3 plus reference TRBV11-2 and TRBJ2-7, the full variable domain is EAGVAQSPRYKIIEKRQSVAFWCNPISGHATLYWYQQILGQGPKLLIQFQNNGVVDDSQLPKDRFSAERLKGVDSTLKIQPAKLEDSAVYLCASSLGSGGPIDEQYFGPGTRLTVT.

About this clone itself: At one end the junction does not follow the germline gene, possibly because of a read error. V usage is TRBV6-5 and J usage is TRBJ2-2; D is perhaps TRBD1 (5 bases). Looked up from germline, CDR1 is MNHEY and CDR2 is SVGAGI. This CDR3 is built from 15 residues. CDR3 coding DNA: TGTGCCGGCAGGAGCCAGGGTACTACGACCGGGGAGCTGTTTTTT. It is translated as CAGRSQGTTTGELFF.

This clone was counted a single time. This chain uses TRBV5-6 with TRBJ1-4; possibly TRBD1 for D (5 bases). This CDR3 spans 16 amino acids. Germline values: CDR1 SGHDT, CDR2 YYEEEE. Deletions cut 0 bases from V and 6 bases from J, with 15 bases between. This CDR3 is CASSLVGQGVDEKLFF. The CDR3 nucleotides read TGTGCCAGCAGCTTGGTTGGTCAGGGTGTCGATGAAAAACTGTTTTTT.

The chain uses TRBV7-3 and TRBJ2-1; D remains ambiguous. The CDR3 covers 15 residues. Germline loops: CDR1 SGHTA, CDR2 FQGTGA. Trimming removed 5 bases at V and 0 bases at J, with 11 bases between. This CDR3 is CASSPRVSSYNEQFF. In nucleotides, the CDR3 is TGTGCCAGCAGCCCAAGGGTCTCCTCCTACAATGAGCAGTTCTTC. Drawing the rest from reference TRBV7-3 and TRBJ2-1, the complete variable domain is GAGVSQTPSNKVTEKGKYVELRCDPISGHTALYWYRQSLGQGPEFLIYFQGTGAADDSGLPNDRFFAVRPEGSVSTLKIQRTERGDSAVYLCASSPRVSSYNEQFFGPGTRLTVL.

This chain links TRBV2 with TRBJ2-5, with 15 bases aligning to TRBD2. The germline gives CDR1 SNHLY, CDR2 FYNNEI. Trimming took 4 bases from V and 5 from J; bases not matched to a gene: 5. This CDR3 is built from 16 residues. CDR3 sequence (DNA): TGTGCCAGCAGTGCGGGACTAGCGGGGGGCGAGGAGACCCAGTACTTC. It codes for CASSAGLAGGEETQYF.

The V gene is TRBV7-8, the J gene TRBJ2-1; possibly TRBD2 for D (5 bases). V lost 8 bases and J 5 bases, leaving 13 bases between the germline ends. CDR1 SGHVS and CDR2 FQNEAQ come from the germline V gene. The CDR3 runs to 13 residues. The chain's CDR3 is CASGLRANNEQFF. The CDR3 DNA reads as TGTGCCAGCGGACTCCGGGCGAACAATGAGCAGTTCTTC.

The chain combines TRBV27 with TRBJ1-2, with a tentative D call TRBD1 (5 bases). V dropped 2 bases and J dropped 0 bases, with 10 bases sitting between them. The CDR3 contains 15 residues. CDR1 and CDR2 (germline): MNHEY, SMNVEV (reference sequence). The CDR3 here is CASSLTGQPNYGYTF. The CDR3 nucleotides are TGTGCCAGCAGTTTAACTGGACAACCTAACTATGGCTACACCTTC.

V and J are TRBV19 and TRBJ1-5; a weak D match, TRBD1 (5 bases). The V gene lost 8 bases and the J gene lost 4 bases, with 21 bases spanning the gap. CDR3 length equals 16 residues. The germline V gene encodes CDR1 LNHDA and CDR2 SQIVND (reference sequence). CDR3 residues: CASALGWQGPNQPQHF. DNA for the CDR3: TGTGCCAGTGCCCTGGGGTGGCAGGGCCCGAATCAGCCCCAGCATTTT.

The chain couples TRBV6-5 to TRBJ2-6, with D possibly being TRBD2 (6 bases). Germline V gene lookup returns CDR1 MNHEY and CDR2 SVGAGI. V dropped 7 bases and J dropped 0 bases, with 10 bases sitting between them. This CDR3 region has 15 residues. CDR3 in DNA: TGTGCCAGCAAAGCGGGTACCTCTGGGGCCAACGTCCTGACTTTC. It is translated as CASKAGTSGANVLTF.

The rearrangement joins TRBV6-5 to TRBJ2-2; perhaps TRBD2 as D (5 bases). In germline, CDR1 is MNHEY, CDR2 SVGAGI. The length of the CDR3 is 15 residues. Deletions cut 6 bases from V and 0 bases from J, with 11 bases between. CDR3 loop: CASSSGNSNTGELFF. CDR3 DNA: TGTGCCAGCAGCTCCGGGAACTCGAACACCGGGGAGCTGTTTTTT.

V gene TRBV5-6 combines with J gene TRBJ2-4, with D hard to call. The CDR3 contains 14 residues. V was pared by 4 bases and J by 8 bases, with 16 bases between. Germline V lookup: CDR1 SGHDT, CDR2 YYEEEE. The CDR3 spells CASSGIRGEDIQYF. The CDR3 DNA sequence: TGTGCCAGCAGCGGTATCAGAGGAGAAGACATTCAGTACTTC.

The rearrangement links TRBV5-1 to TRBJ1-4, with D unresolved. This CDR3 has 15 residues. V lost 0 bases, J lost 2 bases, and 8 bases lay in between. Per germline, CDR1 SGHRS and CDR2 YFSETQ. For the CDR3, the DNA is TGCGCCAGCAGCTTGGCCGGGTACACTAATGAAAAACTGTTTTTT. The encoded protein is CASSLAGYTNEKLFF.

V and J are TRBV5-6 and TRBJ2-5; D call uncertain. The end of the DNA aligns better with TRBJ2-7, so the J call may be wrong. The CDR3 spans 13 residues. The germline V gene encodes CDR1 SGHDT and CDR2 YYEEEE. For the CDR3, the DNA is TGTGCCAGCAGCTTCCGGGCCCTCTACGAGCAGTACTTC. Translating it yields CASSFRALYEQYF.